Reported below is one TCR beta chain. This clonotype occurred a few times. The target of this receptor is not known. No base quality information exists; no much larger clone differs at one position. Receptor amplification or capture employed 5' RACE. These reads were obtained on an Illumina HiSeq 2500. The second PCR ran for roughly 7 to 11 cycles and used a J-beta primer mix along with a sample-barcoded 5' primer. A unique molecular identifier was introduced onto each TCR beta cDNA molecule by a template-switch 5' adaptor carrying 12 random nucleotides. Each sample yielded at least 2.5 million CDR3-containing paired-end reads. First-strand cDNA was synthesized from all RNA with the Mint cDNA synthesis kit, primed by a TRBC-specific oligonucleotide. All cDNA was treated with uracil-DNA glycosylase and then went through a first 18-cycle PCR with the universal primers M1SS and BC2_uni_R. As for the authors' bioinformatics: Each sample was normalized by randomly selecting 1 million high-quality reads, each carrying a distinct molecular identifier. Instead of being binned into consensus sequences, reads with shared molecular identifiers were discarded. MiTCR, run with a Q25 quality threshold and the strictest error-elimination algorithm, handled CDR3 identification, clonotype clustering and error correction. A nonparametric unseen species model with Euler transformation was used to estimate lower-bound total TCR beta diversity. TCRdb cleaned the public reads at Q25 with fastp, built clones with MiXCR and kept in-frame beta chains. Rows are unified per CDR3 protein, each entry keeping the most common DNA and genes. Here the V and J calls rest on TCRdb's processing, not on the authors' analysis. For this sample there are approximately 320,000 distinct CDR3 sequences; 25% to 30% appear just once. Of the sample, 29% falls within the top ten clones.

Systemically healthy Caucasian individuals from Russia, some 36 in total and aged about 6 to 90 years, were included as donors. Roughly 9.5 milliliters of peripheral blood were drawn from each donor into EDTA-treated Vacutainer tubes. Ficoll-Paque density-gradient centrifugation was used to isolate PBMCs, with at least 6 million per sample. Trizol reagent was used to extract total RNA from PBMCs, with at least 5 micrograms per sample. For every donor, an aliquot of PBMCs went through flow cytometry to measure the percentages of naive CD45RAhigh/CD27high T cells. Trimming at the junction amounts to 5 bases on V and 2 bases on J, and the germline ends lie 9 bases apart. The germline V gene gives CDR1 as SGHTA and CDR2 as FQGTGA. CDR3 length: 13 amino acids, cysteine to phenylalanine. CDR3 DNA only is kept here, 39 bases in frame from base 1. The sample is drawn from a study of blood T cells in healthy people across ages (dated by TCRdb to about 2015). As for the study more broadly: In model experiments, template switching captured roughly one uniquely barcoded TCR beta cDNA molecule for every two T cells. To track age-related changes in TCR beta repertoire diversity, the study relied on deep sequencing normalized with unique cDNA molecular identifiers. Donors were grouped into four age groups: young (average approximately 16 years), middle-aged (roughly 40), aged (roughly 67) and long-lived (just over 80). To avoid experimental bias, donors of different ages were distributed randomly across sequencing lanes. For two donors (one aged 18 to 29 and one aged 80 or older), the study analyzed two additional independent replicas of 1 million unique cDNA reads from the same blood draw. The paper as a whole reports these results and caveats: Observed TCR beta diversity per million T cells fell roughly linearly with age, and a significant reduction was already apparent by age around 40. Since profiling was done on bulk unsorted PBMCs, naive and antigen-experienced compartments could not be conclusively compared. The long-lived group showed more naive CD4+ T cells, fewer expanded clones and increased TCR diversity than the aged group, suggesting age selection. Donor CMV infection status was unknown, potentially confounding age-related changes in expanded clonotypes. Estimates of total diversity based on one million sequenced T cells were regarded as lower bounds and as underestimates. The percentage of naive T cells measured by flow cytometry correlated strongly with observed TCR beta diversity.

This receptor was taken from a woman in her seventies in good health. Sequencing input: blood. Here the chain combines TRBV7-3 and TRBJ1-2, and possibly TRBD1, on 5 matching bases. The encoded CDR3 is CASSAGTNYGYTF. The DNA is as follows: TGTGCCAGCAGCGCCGGGACGAACTATGGCTACACCTTC.